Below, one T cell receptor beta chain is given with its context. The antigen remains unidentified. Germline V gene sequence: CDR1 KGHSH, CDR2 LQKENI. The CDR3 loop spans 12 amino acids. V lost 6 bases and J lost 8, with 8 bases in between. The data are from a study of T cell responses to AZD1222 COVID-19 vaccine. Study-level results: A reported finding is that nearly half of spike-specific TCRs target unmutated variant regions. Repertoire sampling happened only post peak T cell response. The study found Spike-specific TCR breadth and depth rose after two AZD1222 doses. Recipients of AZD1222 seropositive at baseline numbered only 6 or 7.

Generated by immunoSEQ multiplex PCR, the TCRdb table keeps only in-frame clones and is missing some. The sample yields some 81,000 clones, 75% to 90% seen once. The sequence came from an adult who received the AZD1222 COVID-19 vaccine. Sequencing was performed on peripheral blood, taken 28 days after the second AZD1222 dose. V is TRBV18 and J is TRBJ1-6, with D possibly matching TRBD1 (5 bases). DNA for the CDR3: TGTGCCAGCTCCGGGGCAGATTCACCCCTCCACTTT. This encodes CASSGADSPLHF.